The 5 T cell receptor beta chains below all came from one sample that was sequenced in a study of cytomegalovirus exposure and HLA in healthy donors. Primers: 60 Vbeta forward and 13 Jbeta reverse. Only in-frame clones appear in the TCRdb table, and some are missing; sequencing was by immunoSEQ multiplex PCR. The sample contains roughly 200,000 clones, around 89% of which appear only once. The sequenced sample consisted of PBMCs. The receptors come from a woman aged 18 to 35 in good health and CMV-seronegative.

The V gene is TRBV29-1, the J gene TRBJ1-2; TRBD1 might be the D (6 bases). The CDR3 is 12 residues long. V was trimmed by 6 bases and J by 8 bases, leaving 16 bases between them. Looked up from germline, CDR1 is SQVTM and CDR2 is ANQGSEA. Here the CDR3 DNA reads TGCAGCGTGGGGGGGGGCGCGGGAGGCTACACCTTC. It yields the protein CSVGGGAGGYTF.

This sequence joins TRBV6-6 and TRBJ2-1, with 8 bases aligning to TRBD2. The CDR3 loop spans 15 amino acids. Per germline, CDR1 MNHNY and CDR2 SVGAGI (reference sequence). J was trimmed by 3 bases and V by 2 bases; bases with no gene match: 3. The CDR3 spells CASSYAGGLYNEQFF. CDR3 coding DNA: TGTGCCAGCAGTTACGCGGGGGGCCTCTACAATGAGCAGTTCTTC.

In this sample, this clone turned up once. The chain has TRBV5-6 and TRBJ2-2, with a weak D call TRBD2 (5 bases). CDR3 length equals 15 residues. V gave up 3 bases and J gave up 0 bases, with 9 bases separating them. Germline V CDR1 and CDR2: SGHDT, YYEEEE. The DNA of the CDR3 is TGTGCCAGCAGCTCCGGGATTACGAACACCGGGGAGCTGTTTTTT. It codes for CASSSGITNTGELFF. The whole variable domain, remainder taken from reference TRBV5-6 and TRBJ2-2, is DAGVTQSPTHLIKTRGQQVTLRCSPKSGHDTVSWYQQALGQGPQFIFQYYEEEERQRGNFPDRFSGHQFPNYSSELNVNALLLGDSALYLCASSSGITNTGELFFGEGSRLTVL.

This chain uses TRBV5-6 with TRBJ1-1, with D perhaps matching TRBD1 (5 bases). V lost 3 bases to trimming and J lost 6 bases, with 15 bases between them. The CDR3 consists of 14 residues. The V gene's germline CDR1 is SGHDT and CDR2 YYEEEE. Here the CDR3 reads CASSYRTIGAEAFF. CDR3 in DNA: TGTGCCAGCAGCTACCGCACAATAGGGGCTGAAGCTTTCTTT.

Concerning this clone itself: The junction and the germline gene differ at one end; a read error may be behind it. The chain employs TRBV9 and TRBJ1-4; 8 nucleotides agree with TRBD1. Germline V gene sequence: CDR1 SGDLS, CDR2 YYNGEE. This CDR3 contains 14 residues. CDR3 amino acids: CVSSPGGQGEKLFF. The CDR3, as DNA: TGTGTCAGCAGCCCAGGTGGACAGGGTGAAAAACTGTTTTTT.